This entry is about one T cell receptor (beta chain). This record comes from a study of blood T cell repertoires in COVID-19. Germline V lookup: CDR1 SGHAT, CDR2 FQNNGV. The V gene end was trimmed by 4 bases and the J gene end by 5 bases; junction bases not matched to a gene: 9. This CDR3 is 16 amino acids long. Assay: immunoSEQ multiplex PCR; the TCRdb copy retains only in-frame clones and omits some. The repertoire holds about 150,000 clones, about 86% seen once, with about 7% in the top ten. Material: peripheral blood. The chain joins TRBV11-2 to TRBJ1-1; 11 positions agree with TRBD1. The TCR comes from a man aged 45-65 years with active or convalescent COVID-19. The CDR3: CASSSRRGTGGTEAFF. In DNA, the CDR3 is TGTGCCAGCAGCTCAAGGCGCGGGACAGGGGGTACTGAAGCTTTCTTT.